One and the same sample provided the 3 T cell receptor beta chains below, sequenced in a study of T cell repertoires in cytomegalovirus infection. TCRdb re-called the reads with MiXCR, one entry per CDR3 protein. Here the sample spans around 170,000 distinct CDR3 sequences, 17% being singletons. Material for sequencing was CD8+ T cells from PBMCs. These receptors were obtained from a human donor in good health (CMV status not recorded). Some clones in this sample may be carry-over from other donors' samples.

The V gene is TRBV6-2 or TRBV6-3, the J gene TRBJ2-7, with no clear D. This CDR3 is 13 amino acids long. Trimming took 2 bases from V and 3 from J, leaving 8 bases between them. Germline CDR1 MNHEY, CDR2 SVGEGT. The DNA of the CDR3 is TGTGCCAGCAGTTACCTGGTAGGCTACGAGCAGTACTTC. Translated: CASSYLVGYEQYF.

This clonotype was counted between two and nine times. This chain uses TRBV28 with TRBJ2-5; D may be TRBD2 (6 bases). The V gene's germline CDR1 is MDHEN and CDR2 SYDVKM. The ends were cut back, 7 bases at V and 3 bases at J, with 12 bases in the middle. The CDR3 is 13 amino acids. The CDR3 bases are TGTGCCAGCACCCTGGCGGGAAAAGAGACCCAGTACTTC. Translated, it gives CASTLAGKETQYF.

This clonotype turned up a few times. The rearrangement uses TRBV20-1 and TRBJ2-5; tentatively, D is TRBD1 (5 bases). The CDR3 length is 16 residues. V lost 0 bases, J lost 1 base, and 15 bases lay in between. CDR1 DFQATT and CDR2 SNEGSKA come from the germline V gene (reference sequence). The CDR3, as DNA: TGCAGTGCTAGAGATATGAGGACAACTTTCCAAGAGACCCAGTACTTC. Protein product: CSARDMRTTFQETQYF.